This T cell receptor (beta chain) was sequenced in a study of identical twins. Study findings and constraints: Beta out-of-frame sequences displayed a weaker excess of sharing between twins. It was out-of-frame TCR alpha sharing in monozygotic twins that models underestimated.

This clonotype came up a few times. Its specificity is unknown. In germline, CDR1 is SGHRS, CDR2 YFSETQ. Trimming pared 0 bases from V and 5 bases from J, leaving 11 bases between. The CDR3 covers 14 residues. TCRdb recomputed calls from the 5' RACE reads with MiXCR, one row per CDR3 protein. Among approximately 500,000 distinct CDR3 sequences listed, over 12% were seen once. These data also formed part of another study, on yellow fever vaccine responses in identical twins.

Sequencing used CD4+ T cells sorted from blood. The chain employs TRBV5-1 and TRBJ2-5; no clear D gene. This clonotype was obtained from a woman under 30 in good health. Here the CDR3 reads CASSLGALGETQYF. CDR3 sequence (DNA): TGCGCCAGCAGCTTGGGGGCACTTGGGGAGACCCAGTACTTC.